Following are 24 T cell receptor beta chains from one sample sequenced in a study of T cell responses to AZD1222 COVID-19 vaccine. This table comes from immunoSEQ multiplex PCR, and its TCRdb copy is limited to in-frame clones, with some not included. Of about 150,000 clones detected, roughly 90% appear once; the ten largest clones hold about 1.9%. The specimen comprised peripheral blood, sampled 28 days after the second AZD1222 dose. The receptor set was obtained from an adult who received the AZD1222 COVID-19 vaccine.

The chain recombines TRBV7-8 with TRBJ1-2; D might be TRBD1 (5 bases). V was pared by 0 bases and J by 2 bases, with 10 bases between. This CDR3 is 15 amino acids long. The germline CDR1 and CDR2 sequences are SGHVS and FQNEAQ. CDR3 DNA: TGTGCCAGCAGCTTAGCGGGGAAGGGGAACTATGGCTACACCTTC. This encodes CASSLAGKGNYGYTF.

The CDR3 loop reads CASRTGGAYGYTF. Written as DNA, the CDR3 is TGTGCCAGCAGGACAGGGGGCGCTTATGGCTACACCTTC. The V gene is TRBV27, the J gene TRBJ1-2; 10 nucleotides agree with TRBD1. The trim removed 6 bases at V and 5 bases at J, leaving 3 bases unmatched. This CDR3 comprises 13 residues. CDR1 MNHEY and CDR2 SMNVEV come from the germline V gene (reference sequence).

CDR3 sequence: CASSSSGTVSYEQYF. The CDR3 coding sequence is TGTGCCAGCAGTTCCTCGGGGACAGTCTCCTACGAGCAGTACTTC. The genes are TRBV2 and TRBJ2-7; 7 nucleotides align to TRBD1. Germline CDR1 reads SNHLY; CDR2 reads FYNNEI. The junction had 7 bases not matched to a gene; V was cut back by 5 bases and J by 0 bases. CDR3 length: 15 residues.

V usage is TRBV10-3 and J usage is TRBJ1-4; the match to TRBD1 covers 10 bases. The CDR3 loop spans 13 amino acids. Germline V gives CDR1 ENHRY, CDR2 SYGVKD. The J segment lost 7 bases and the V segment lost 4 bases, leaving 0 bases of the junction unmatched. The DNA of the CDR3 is TGTGCCATCAGTGGACAGGGGGCTGAAAAACTGTTTTTT. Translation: CAISGQGAEKLFF.

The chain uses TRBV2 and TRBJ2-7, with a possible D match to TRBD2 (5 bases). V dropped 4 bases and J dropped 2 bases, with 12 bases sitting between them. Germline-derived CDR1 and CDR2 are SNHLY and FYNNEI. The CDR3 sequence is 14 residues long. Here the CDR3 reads CASSATRTPYEQYF. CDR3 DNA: TGTGCCAGCAGTGCCACCAGGACTCCCTACGAGCAGTACTTC.

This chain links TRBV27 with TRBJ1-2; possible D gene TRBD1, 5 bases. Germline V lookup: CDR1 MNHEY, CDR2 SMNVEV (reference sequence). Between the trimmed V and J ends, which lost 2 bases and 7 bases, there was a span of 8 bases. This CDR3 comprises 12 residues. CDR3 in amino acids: CASSLGGSGYTF. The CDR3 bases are TGTGCCAGCAGTTTAGGGGGATCTGGCTACACCTTC.

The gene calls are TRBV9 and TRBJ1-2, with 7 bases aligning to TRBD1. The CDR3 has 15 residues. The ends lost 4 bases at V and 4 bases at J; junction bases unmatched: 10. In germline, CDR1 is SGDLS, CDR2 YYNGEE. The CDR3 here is CASSPVGGDGYGYTF. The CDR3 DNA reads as TGTGCCAGCAGCCCGGTAGGGGGCGATGGCTATGGCTACACCTTC.

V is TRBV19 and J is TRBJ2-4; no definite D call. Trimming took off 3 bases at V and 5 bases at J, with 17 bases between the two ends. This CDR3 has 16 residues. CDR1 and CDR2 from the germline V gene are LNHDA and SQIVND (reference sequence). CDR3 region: CASSMPPGPAENIQYF. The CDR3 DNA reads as TGTGCCAGTAGTATGCCCCCCGGCCCGGCCGAAAACATTCAGTACTTC.

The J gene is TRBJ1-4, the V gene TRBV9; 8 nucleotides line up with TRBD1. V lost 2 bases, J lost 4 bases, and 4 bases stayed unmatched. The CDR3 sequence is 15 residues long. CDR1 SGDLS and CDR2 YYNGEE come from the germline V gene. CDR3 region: CASSVRDRHNEKLFF. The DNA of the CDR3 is TGTGCCAGCAGCGTCCGGGACAGGCATAATGAAAAACTGTTTTTT. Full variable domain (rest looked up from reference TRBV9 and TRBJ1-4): DSGVTQTPKHLITATGQRVTLRCSPRSGDLSVYWYQQSLDQGLQFLIQYYNGEERAKGNILERFSAQQFPDLHSELNLSSLELGDSALYFCASSVRDRHNEKLFFGSGTQLSVL.

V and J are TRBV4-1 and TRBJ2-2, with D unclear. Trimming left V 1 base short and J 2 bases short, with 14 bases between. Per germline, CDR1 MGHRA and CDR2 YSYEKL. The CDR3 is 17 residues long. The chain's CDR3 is CASSQVRELSNTGELFF. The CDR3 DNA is TGCGCCAGCAGCCAAGTTAGGGAATTAAGTAACACCGGGGAGCTGTTTTTT.

CDR3 amino acids: CASSLAGSHEQYF. The DNA of the CDR3 is TGTGCCAGCAGTTTAGCAGGGTCCCACGAGCAGTACTTC. V usage is TRBV27 and J usage is TRBJ2-7; possible D gene TRBD1, 5 bases. Germline-derived CDR1 and CDR2 are MNHEY and SMNVEV (reference sequence). V shed 2 bases and J shed 5 bases, with 10 bases lying between them. This CDR3 contains 13 residues.

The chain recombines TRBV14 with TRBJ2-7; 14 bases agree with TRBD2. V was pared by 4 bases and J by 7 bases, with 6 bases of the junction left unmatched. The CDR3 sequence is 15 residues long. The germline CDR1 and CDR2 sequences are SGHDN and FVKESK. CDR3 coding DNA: TGTGCCAGCAGCCCGGGACTAGCGGGAGCTGGGGAGCAGTACTTC. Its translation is CASSPGLAGAGEQYF.

In nucleotides, the CDR3 is TGTGCCAGCAGCCCAGGGGGGTCCCCCACTGAAGCTTTCTTT. As protein: CASSPGGSPTEAFF. The gene calls are TRBV9 and TRBJ1-1, with 7 bases aligning to TRBD1. Losses at the gene ends were 4 bases for V and 4 bases for J; bases not matched to a gene: 7. CDR1 SGDLS and CDR2 YYNGEE come from the germline V gene. CDR3 length: 14 residues. The variable domain in full, with the rest retrieved from reference TRBV9 and TRBJ1-1, is DSGVTQTPKHLITATGQRVTLRCSPRSGDLSVYWYQQSLDQGLQFLIQYYNGEERAKGNILERFSAQQFPDLHSELNLSSLELGDSALYFCASSPGGSPTEAFFGQGTRLTVV.

CDR3 residues: CASRTPRGARTEAFF. The CDR3 DNA reads as TGTGCCAGCAGAACCCCCCGGGGGGCGAGAACTGAAGCTTTCTTT. This rearrangement joins TRBV11-2 to TRBJ1-1; the D gene is possibly TRBD1 (6 bases). Trimming took off 6 bases at V and 5 bases at J, with 19 bases between the two ends. This CDR3 region has 15 residues. Germline values: CDR1 SGHAT, CDR2 FQNNGV. Supplemented by reference TRBV11-2 and TRBJ1-1, the full variable domain reads EAGVAQSPRYKIIEKRQSVAFWCNPISGHATLYWYQQILGQGPKLLIQFQNNGVVDDSQLPKDRFSAERLKGVDSTLKIQPAKLEDSAVYLCASRTPRGARTEAFFGQGTRLTVV.

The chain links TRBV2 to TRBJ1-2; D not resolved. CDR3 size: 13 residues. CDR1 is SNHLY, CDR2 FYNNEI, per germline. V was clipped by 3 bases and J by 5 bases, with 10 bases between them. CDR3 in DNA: TGTGCCAGCAGTGATGCGGCGGGATATGGCTACACCTTC. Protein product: CASSDAAGYGYTF.

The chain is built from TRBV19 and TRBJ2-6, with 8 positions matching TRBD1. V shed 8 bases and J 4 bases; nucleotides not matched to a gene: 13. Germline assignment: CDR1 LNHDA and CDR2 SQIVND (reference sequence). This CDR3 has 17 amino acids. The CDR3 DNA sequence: TGTGCCAGTGGGCGGGGCCAGGGGGCTTCAGGGGCCAACGTCCTGACTTTC. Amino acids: CASGRGQGASGANVLTF.

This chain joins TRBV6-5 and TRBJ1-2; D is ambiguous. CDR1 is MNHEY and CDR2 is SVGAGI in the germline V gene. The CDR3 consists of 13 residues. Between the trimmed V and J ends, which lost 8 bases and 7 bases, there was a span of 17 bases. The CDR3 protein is CASSWEGKGGYTF. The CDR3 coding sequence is TGTGCCAGCTCTTGGGAGGGAAAAGGTGGCTACACCTTC.

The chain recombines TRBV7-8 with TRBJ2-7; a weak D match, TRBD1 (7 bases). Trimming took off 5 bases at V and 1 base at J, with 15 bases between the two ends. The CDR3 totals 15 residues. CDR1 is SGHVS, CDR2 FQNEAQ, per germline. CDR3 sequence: CASSPPGGQSYEQYF. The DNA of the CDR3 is TGTGCCAGCAGCCCCCCAGGGGGGCAGTCCTACGAGCAGTACTTC. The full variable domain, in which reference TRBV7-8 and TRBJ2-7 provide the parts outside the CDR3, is GAGVSQSPRYKVAKRGQDVALRCDPISGHVSLFWYQQALGQGPEFLTYFQNEAQLDKSGLPSDRFFAERPEGSVSTLKIQRTQQEDSAVYLCASSPPGGQSYEQYFGPGTRLTVT.

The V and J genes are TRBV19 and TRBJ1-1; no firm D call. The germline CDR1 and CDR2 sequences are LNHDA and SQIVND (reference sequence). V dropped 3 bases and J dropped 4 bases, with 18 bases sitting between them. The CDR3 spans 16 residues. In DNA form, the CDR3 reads TGTGCCAGTAGTATTGGGGTTTCTAATTGGGGCACTGAAGCTTTCTTT. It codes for CASSIGVSNWGTEAFF. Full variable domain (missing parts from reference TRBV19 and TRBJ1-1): DGGITQSPKYLFRKEGQNVTLSCEQNLNHDAMYWYRQDPGQGLRLIYYSQIVNDFQKGDIAEGYSVSREKKESFPLTVTSAQKNPTAFYLCASSIGVSNWGTEAFFGQGTRLTVV.

The CDR3 spells CASSSRLAEAYEQYF. The CDR3 nucleotides are TGTGCCAGCAGCTCTAGACTAGCGGAAGCCTACGAGCAGTACTTC. The V gene is TRBV5-4, the J gene TRBJ2-7; 9 nucleotides line up with TRBD2. The CDR3 contains 15 residues. CDR1 and CDR2 from the germline V gene are SGHNT and YYREEE (reference sequence). J gave up 2 bases and V 3 bases, and 6 bases lay outside the gene matches.

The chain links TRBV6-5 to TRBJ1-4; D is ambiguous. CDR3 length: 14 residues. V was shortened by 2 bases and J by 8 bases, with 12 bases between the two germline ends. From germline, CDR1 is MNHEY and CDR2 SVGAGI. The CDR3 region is CASSYDGRREKLFF. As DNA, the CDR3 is TGTGCCAGCAGTTACGATGGGAGACGAGAAAAACTGTTTTTT.

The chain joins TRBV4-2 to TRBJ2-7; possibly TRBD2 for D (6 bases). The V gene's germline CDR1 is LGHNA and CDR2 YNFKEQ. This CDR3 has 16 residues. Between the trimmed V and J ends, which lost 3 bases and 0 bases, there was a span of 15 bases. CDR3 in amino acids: CASSQLGTQSSYEQYF. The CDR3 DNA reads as TGTGCCAGCAGCCAGCTCGGGACTCAAAGCTCCTACGAGCAGTACTTC.

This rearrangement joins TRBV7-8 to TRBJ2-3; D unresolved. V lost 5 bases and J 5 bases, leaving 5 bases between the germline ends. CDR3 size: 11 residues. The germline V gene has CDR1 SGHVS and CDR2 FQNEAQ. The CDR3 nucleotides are TGTGCCAGCAGCCGTCAAGATACGCAGTATTTT. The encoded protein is CASSRQDTQYF. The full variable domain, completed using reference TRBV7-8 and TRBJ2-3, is GAGVSQSPRYKVAKRGQDVALRCDPISGHVSLFWYQQALGQGPEFLTYFQNEAQLDKSGLPSDRFFAERPEGSVSTLKIQRTQQEDSAVYLCASSRQDTQYFGPGTRLTVL.

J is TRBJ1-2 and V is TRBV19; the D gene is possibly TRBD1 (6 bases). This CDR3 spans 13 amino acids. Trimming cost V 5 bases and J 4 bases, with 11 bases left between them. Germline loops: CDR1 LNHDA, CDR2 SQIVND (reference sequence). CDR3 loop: CASSPGGFYGYTF. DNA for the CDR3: TGTGCCAGTAGTCCCGGGGGCTTCTATGGCTACACCTTC.